The sequence of this TCR beta chain was determined in a study of T cell responses to AZD1222 COVID-19 vaccine. Generated by immunoSEQ multiplex PCR, the TCRdb table keeps only in-frame clones and is missing some. The repertoire consists of under 95,000 clones, with about nine tenths occurring once and the leading ten covering 1.3% to 1.5%. There are 14 residues in the CDR3. V gave up 4 bases and J gave up 8 bases; unmatched junction bases: 6. The germline V gene has CDR1 SGHKS and CDR2 YYEKEE (reference sequence). Notes on the study in general: White British donors predominated, females outnumbered males, and clonal diversity was possibly underestimated.

About this clone itself: Antigen: not known.

The TCR originated in an adult who received the AZD1222 COVID-19 vaccine. The material sequenced was peripheral blood, taken 28 days after the second AZD1222 dose. The chain combines TRBV5-5 with TRBJ1-4; 9 nucleotides agree with TRBD1. CDR3 residues: CASSPGTGWEKLFF. The CDR3 region has the DNA TGTGCCAGCAGCCCCGGGACAGGGTGGGAAAAACTGTTTTTT.